This paragraph reports one TCR beta chain. As yet, its antigen is unknown. These data belong to a study of T cell responses to AZD1222 COVID-19 vaccine. Study context: Second-dose schedules of about 4 or about 12 weeks were combined. Study findings and constraints: Spike-specific TCR breadth and depth were elevated following two AZD1222 doses. Across the whole spike, CD4 TCRs peaked at regions 160-218 and 743-854.

Some clones are missing from TCRdb's copy, which holds only in-frame ones; the method was immunoSEQ multiplex PCR. The sample consists of fewer than 200,000 clones, approximately 90% of them appearing once. With 3 bases removed from V and 4 bases from J, the gap between germline ends came to 18 bases. This CDR3 has 16 amino acids. CDR1 and CDR2 from the germline V gene are LGHNA and YNFKEQ. The V call is TRBV4-2, the J call TRBJ1-2; unclear D gene. The source of this sequence is an adult in good health. The source was peripheral blood, collected on day 0 of AZD1222 vaccination. CDR3 in amino acids: CASSHDAGLDGYGYTF. For the CDR3, the DNA is TGTGCCAGCAGCCATGACGCCGGGCTCGACGGCTATGGCTACACCTTC.